This is a list of T cell receptor beta chains from one sample in a study of T-cell reconstitution after alpha-beta-depleted transplantation in children. TCRdb redid the calling of the PCR reads with MiXCR, one entry per CDR3 protein. There are about 480,000 distinct CDR3 sequences in the sample; around 12% occur only once, and around 6% lies in the top ten. Sample: PBMCs from the stem cell graft donor, taken from the stem cell graft. The receptor source for this set is a human donor who donated a stem cell graft to a child with combined immunodeficiency. Each CDR3 is given with its conserved first and last residue. A clone size is listed for some rows: how often the clone was seen (once, few, many), or a class if it is expanded.

abundance,j_gene,v_gene,CDR3aa
-,TRBJ1-4,TRBV4-2,CASSQDRGNEKLFF
few,TRBJ2-7,TRBV5-1,CASSLGRGGIYEQYF
once,TRBJ2-3,TRBV19,CASSIVGGADTQYF
many,TRBJ2-1,TRBV24-1,CATSDLRAGESWNEQFF
many,TRBJ2-7,TRBV7-3,CASSQTGTTRQYF
-,TRBJ2-7,TRBV9,CASSVTDDRLYEQYF
many,TRBJ2-3,TRBV29-1,CSVEFQGPSGYTDTQYF
few,TRBJ2-1,TRBV6-2/TRBV6-3,CASTQTGGYNEQFF
-,TRBJ2-7,TRBV7-9,CASSSEQGSPSYEQYF
-,TRBJ2-1,TRBV5-1,CASSQIGTPGDNEQFF
few,TRBJ2-2,TRBV12-5,CASGFISGSSVGELFF
few,TRBJ1-4,TRBV7-6,CASSLATGRLFF
many,TRBJ1-1,TRBV7-6,CASSLSAGMNTEAFF
many,TRBJ2-1,TRBV12-3/TRBV12-4,CASTKPGPDEQFF